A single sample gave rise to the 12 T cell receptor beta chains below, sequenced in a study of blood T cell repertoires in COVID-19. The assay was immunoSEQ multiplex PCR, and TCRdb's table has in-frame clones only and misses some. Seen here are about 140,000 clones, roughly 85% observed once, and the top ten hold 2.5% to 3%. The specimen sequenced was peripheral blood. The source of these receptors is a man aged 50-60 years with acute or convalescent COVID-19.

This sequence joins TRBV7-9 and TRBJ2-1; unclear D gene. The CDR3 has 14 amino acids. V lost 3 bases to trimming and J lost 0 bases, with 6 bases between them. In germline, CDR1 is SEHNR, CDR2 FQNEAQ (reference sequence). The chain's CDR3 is CASSLASSYNEQFF. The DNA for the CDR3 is TGTGCCAGCAGCTTGGCTAGCTCCTACAATGAGCAGTTCTTC. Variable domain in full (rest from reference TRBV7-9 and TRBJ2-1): DTGVSQNPRHKITKRGQNVTFRCDPISEHNRLYWYRQTLGQGPEFLTYFQNEAQLEKSRLLSDRFSAERPKGSFSTLEIQRTEQGDSAMYLCASSLASSYNEQFFGPGTRLTVL.

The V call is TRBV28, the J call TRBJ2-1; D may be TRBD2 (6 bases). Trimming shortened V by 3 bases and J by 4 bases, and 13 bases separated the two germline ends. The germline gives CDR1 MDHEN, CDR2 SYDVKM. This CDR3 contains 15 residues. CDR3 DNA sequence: TGTGCCAGCAGTTTTATCCTAGCGAAATACAATGAGCAGTTCTTC. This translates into CASSFILAKYNEQFF.

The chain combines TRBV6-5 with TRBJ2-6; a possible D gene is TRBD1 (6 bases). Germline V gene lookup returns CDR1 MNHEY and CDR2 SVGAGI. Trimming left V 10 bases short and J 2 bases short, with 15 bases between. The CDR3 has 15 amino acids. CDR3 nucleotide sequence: TGTGCCACCAAGGGGGAAGGGGCTGGGGCCAACGTCCTGACTTTC. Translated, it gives CATKGEGAGANVLTF.

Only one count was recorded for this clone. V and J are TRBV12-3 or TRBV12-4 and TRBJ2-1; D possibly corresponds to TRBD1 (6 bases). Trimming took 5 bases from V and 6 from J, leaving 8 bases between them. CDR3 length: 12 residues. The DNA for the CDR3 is TGTGCCAGCAGTATACAGGGCAATGAGCAGTTCTTC. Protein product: CASSIQGNEQFF.

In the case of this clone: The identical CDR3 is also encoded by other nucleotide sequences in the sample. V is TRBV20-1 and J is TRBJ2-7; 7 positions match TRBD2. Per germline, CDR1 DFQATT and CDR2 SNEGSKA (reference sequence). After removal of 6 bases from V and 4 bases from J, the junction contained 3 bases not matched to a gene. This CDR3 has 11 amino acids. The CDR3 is CSALAAYEQYF. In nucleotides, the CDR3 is TGCAGTGCCCTAGCGGCTTACGAGCAGTACTTC.

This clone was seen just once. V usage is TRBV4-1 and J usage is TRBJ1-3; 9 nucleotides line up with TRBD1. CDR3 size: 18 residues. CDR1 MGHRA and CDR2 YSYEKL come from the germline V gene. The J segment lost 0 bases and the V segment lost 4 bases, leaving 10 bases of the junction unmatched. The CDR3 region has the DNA TGCGCCAGCAGCCCGGTGGACAGGGGTTTCAGCTCTGGAAACACCATATATTTT. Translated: CASSPVDRGFSSGNTIYF.

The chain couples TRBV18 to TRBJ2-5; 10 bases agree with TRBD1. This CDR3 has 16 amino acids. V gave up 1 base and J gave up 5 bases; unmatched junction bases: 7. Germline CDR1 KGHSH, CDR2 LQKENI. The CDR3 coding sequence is TGTGCCAGCTCACCACAAACGGGACAGGGGCTTGAGACCCAGTACTTC. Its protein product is CASSPQTGQGLETQYF.

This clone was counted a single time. The CDR3 sequence is CASSDHRGGDQHF. The CDR3 DNA reads TGTGCCAGCAGTGACCATAGGGGGGGGGACCAGCATTTT. This chain joins TRBV25-1 and TRBJ1-5, with D maybe TRBD1 (6 bases). The CDR3 spans 13 residues. Deletions cut 3 bases from V and 12 bases from J, with 15 bases between. Germline CDR1 MGHDK, CDR2 SYGVNS.

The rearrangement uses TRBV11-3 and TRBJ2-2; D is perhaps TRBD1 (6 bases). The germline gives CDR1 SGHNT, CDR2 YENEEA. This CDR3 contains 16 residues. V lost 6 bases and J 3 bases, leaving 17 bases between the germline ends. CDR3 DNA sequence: TGTGCCAGCAGTTCACAGGGCCTAGCTTACACCGGGGAGCTGTTTTTT. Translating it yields CASSSQGLAYTGELFF.

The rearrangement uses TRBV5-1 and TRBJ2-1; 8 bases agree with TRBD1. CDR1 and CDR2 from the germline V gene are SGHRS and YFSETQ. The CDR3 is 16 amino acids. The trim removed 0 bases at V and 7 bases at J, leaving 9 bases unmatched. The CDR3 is CASSLAGQGAWNEQFF. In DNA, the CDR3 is TGCGCCAGCAGCTTGGCCGGGCAGGGGGCATGGAATGAGCAGTTCTTC.

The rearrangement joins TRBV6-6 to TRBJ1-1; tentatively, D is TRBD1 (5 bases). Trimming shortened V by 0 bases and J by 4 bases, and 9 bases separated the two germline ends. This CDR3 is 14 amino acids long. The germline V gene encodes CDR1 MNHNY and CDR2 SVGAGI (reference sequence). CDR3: CASSYSGAATEAFF. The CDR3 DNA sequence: TGTGCCAGCAGTTACTCAGGGGCCGCCACTGAAGCTTTCTTT.

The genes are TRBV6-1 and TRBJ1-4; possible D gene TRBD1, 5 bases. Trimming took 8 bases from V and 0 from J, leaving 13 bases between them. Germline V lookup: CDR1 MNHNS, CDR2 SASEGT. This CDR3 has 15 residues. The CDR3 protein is CASLPGPSTNEKLFF. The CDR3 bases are TGTGCCAGCCTGCCAGGGCCGTCAACTAATGAAAAACTGTTTTTT.